This T cell receptor (beta chain) was recorded in a study of Ad26.COV2.S vaccination and SARS-CoV-2 variants (TCRdb year 2021). For the wider study: Vaccine-arm donors were drawn from COV1001, a multicentre, randomized, double-blind, placebo-controlled phase I-IIa trial of Ad26.COV2.S in healthy adults. Ad26.COV2.S was administered intramuscularly at a dose of 5x10^10 or 1x10^11 viral particles, either as one shot or as two shots given 56 days apart. Trial participants were randomized into five groups of five: low-dose or high-dose Ad26.COV2.S given once or twice, or placebo on both occasions. A total of around 32 samples were included in the TCR-sequenced set, comprising 19 Ad26.COV2.S vaccine recipients, 5 placebo recipients and 8 SARS-CoV-2 convalescent individuals. TCRbeta repertoire sequencing was used to assess the specificity and breadth of SARS-CoV-2-reactive T cell receptors after Ad26.COV2.S vaccination. Investigators did not know the trial group allocation while performing experiments and assessing outcomes. Results and caveats for the whole study, not just this receptor: According to the authors, total T cell responses may have been underestimated by the TCR breadth and depth analyses. The study was not powered for comparison of responses between vaccine doses or regimens. Vaccine and placebo recipients had similar non-spike TCR breadth, a finding consistent with the vaccine containing only spike. After vaccination, spike-specific CD8+ and CD4+ T cell responses were reported to show substantial breadth. Higher spike-specific TCR breadth was observed in Ad26.COV2.S recipients than in placebo recipients (P = 0.0014).

At the junction V is shortened by 4 bases and J by 3 bases; bases outside the gene matches: 3. The CDR3 measures 14 amino acids from cysteine to phenylalanine. The kept DNA is CDR3 alone, 42 bases in frame from the first base. The germline V gene gives CDR1 as SGHDT and CDR2 as YYEEEE. The meaning of the sample's treatment or condition label: around 19 received Ad26.COV2.S at low or high dose, single or two shots; several received placebo; per-sample allocation not given. For vaccine and placebo recipients, the sequenced repertoires came from samples collected on day 63 after the first injection. Cohort 1b enrolled some 25 adults aged 18-55 years at a single site in Boston, USA, between 29 July and 7 August 2020. Ad26.COV2.S consisted of a replication-incompetent adenovirus type 26 vector by which a prefusion-stabilized SARS-CoV-2 spike protein from the original Wuhan strain was expressed. Points on this clone: It has no known antigen specificity. No base qualities exist here, and no much larger clone lies one base off it.

TCRbeta CDR3 regions were sequenced with the immunoSEQ Assay. After extraction, genomic DNA underwent amplification by bias-controlled multiplex PCR, followed by high-throughput sequencing. As for the original processing: To quantify the absolute abundance of every unique TCRbeta CDR3 region, sequences were collapsed and filtered. T cell fraction was estimated by normalizing TCRbeta template counts to usable DNA, which was measured by amplifying reference genes present in all nucleated cells. Repertoire TCRs were annotated as SARS-CoV-2-specific when V gene, CDR3 amino acid sequence and J gene were exactly matched to a known reactive TCR set. The reference SARS-CoV-2 TCR set was obtained from MIRA and was filtered for enrichment in COVID-19-positive ImmuneCODE repertoires, whereby public or cross-reactive TCRs were removed. Drawing on the MIRA antigens, annotated TCRs were analysed further at the level of specific ORF or position within ORF. Depth was the summed frequency of annotated unique rearrangements, while breadth was defined as annotated unique rearrangements over total unique productive rearrangements. Two-sided Wilcoxon rank-sum tests were applied when comparing TCR breadth between groups. Sourced from immuneACCESS, this table was stored by TCRdb with only in-frame sequences that have V and J called. A share of the clones is absent; for the studies checked, an unresolved V gene accounts for under half, and the remainder has no known explanation. The DNA gave D and trimming, while V, J and clone size come from that table. Within this sample are approximately 350,000 clones, with around 87% of them counted one time only. Approximately 3.6% of the sample belongs to the ten largest clones.

The sequencing used peripheral blood, collected in a trial of Ad26.COV2.S vaccine versus placebo. This receptor was identified in a person aged 18 to 65 who received the Ad26.COV2.S COVID-19 vaccine or a placebo. The receptor chain draws on TRBV5-6 and TRBJ2-7; the central 11 bases match TRBD1. The DNA is as follows: TGTGCCAGCAGCCCCGGGACAGGGGGCTACGAGCAGTACTTC. This gives the protein CASSPGTGGYEQYF. The full variable domain, with segments outside the CDR3 supplied by the reference TRBV5-6 and TRBJ2-7 proteins, appears as DAGVTQSPTHLIKTRGQQVTLRCSPKSGHDTVSWYQQALGQGPQFIFQYYEEEERQRGNFPDRFSGHQFPNYSSELNVNALLLGDSALYLCASSPGTGGYEQYFGPGTRLTVT.